This T cell receptor (beta chain) was sequenced for a study of CD8+CD57+ T cells in acquired aplastic anemia. Study context: Mean yield of DNA from sorted CD4+ and CD8+ cells was 3 to 3.5 ug.

This clonotype was observed at least ten times. What it recognizes is unknown. Study-wide results and caveats: In common between the patients and the controls were more than 25 CD8+ CDR3 sequences. Patient and control CD8+ Simpson's diversity was not significantly different.

There are 15 residues in the CDR3. Germline V gene lookup returns CDR1 SGHDT and CDR2 YYEEEE. Deletions cut 6 bases from V and 0 bases from J, with 15 bases between. TCR beta VDJ combinations and CDR3 sequences were profiled from genomic DNA. MiXCR was run by TCRdb on the reads, yielding one entry per CDR3 protein. The table has approximately 99,000 distinct CDR3 sequences, under 60% seen once; the top ten hold under 35%. The sample comprised sorted CD4+, CD8+, or CD8+CD57+ T cells (not recorded which) from PBMCs. This receptor was obtained from a human donor in good health, serving as a control. This chain joins TRBV5-6 and TRBJ1-1; TRBD1 might be the D (6 bases). CDR3 residues: CASTWGPRVNTEAFF. The CDR3 DNA sequence: TGTGCCAGCACCTGGGGGCCGAGAGTGAACACTGAAGCTTTCTTT.